The 6 T cell receptor beta chains below come from one sample, sequenced in a study of a mutant IDH1 vaccine in newly diagnosed glioma. For these receptors, no antigen is known. The time point here: week 5, during vaccination. The investigators gave 300 ug of mutant IDH1 20-mer peptide in each vaccine dose, together with topical imiquimod. Clones were read by immunoSEQ multiplex PCR, and TCRdb kept only the in-frame ones, dropping some. The table shows tens of thousands of clones, with about 80% occurring only once. The source was PBMCs, collected from a glioma patient whose treatment included an IDH1 peptide vaccine. The receptors shown here come from a man aged 25 to 40 with glioma.

The chain couples TRBV10-3 to TRBJ2-7; D is perhaps TRBD1 (6 bases). Trimming cost V 3 bases and J 3 bases, with 12 bases left between them. The CDR3 consists of 14 residues. The germline CDR1 and CDR2 sequences are ENHRY and SYGVKD. The CDR3 nucleotides read TGTGCCATCAGTGACCCGACAGGAGACTACGAGCAGTACTTC. It yields the protein CAISDPTGDYEQYF.

The rearrangement uses TRBV7-9 and TRBJ2-6; no firm D call. CDR1 and CDR2 from the germline V gene are SEHNR and FQNEAQ (reference sequence). There are 16 residues in the CDR3. Trimming shortened V by 1 base and J by 0 bases, and 7 bases separated the two germline ends. The CDR3 protein is CASSLVPFSGANVLTF. The CDR3 region has the DNA TGTGCCAGCAGCTTAGTACCCTTCTCTGGGGCCAACGTCCTGACTTTC.

In nucleotides, the CDR3 is TGTGCCAGCAGCTTTGAGGGGGTGGGCACTGAAGCTTTCTTT. This sequence encodes CASSFEGVGTEAFF. The chain has TRBV7-9 and TRBJ1-1; tentative D call: TRBD1 (6 bases). CDR3 size: 14 residues. The germline V gene encodes CDR1 SEHNR and CDR2 FQNEAQ (reference sequence). V was pared by 3 bases and J by 4 bases, with 12 bases between.

This clone has only a few counts. The chain links TRBV10-1 to TRBJ2-7; a weak D match, TRBD2 (7 bases). Germline CDR1 is WNHNN and CDR2 is SYGVQD (reference sequence). This CDR3 spans 16 amino acids. V was trimmed by 1 base and J by 7 bases, leaving 20 bases between them. CDR3 DNA sequence: TGCGCCAGCAGTGAGTTCGGGGGGCGATCGGGGGATGAGCAGTACTTC. Its protein product is CASSEFGGRSGDEQYF.

Only one count was recorded for this clone. J is TRBJ2-7 and V is TRBV30; 8 positions match TRBD1. Germline CDR1 is GTSNPN and CDR2 is SVGIG (reference sequence). J gave up 3 bases and V 5 bases, and 9 bases lay outside the gene matches. CDR3 length: 14 residues. The CDR3 DNA follows: TGTGCCTGGTCGAAGGAGGGGACAGGCTACGAGCAGTACTTC. This gives the protein CAWSKEGTGYEQYF.

The chain uses TRBV19 and TRBJ2-5, with D unresolved. Germline-derived CDR1 and CDR2 are LNHDA and SQIVND (reference sequence). The length of the CDR3 is 14 residues. The V gene lost 3 bases and the J gene lost 5 bases, with 13 bases spanning the gap. CDR3 coding DNA: TGTGCCAGTAGTATGGTAGGCGGCCAGGAGACCCAGTACTTC. It encodes CASSMVGGQETQYF. Full variable domain (missing parts from reference TRBV19 and TRBJ2-5): DGGITQSPKYLFRKEGQNVTLSCEQNLNHDAMYWYRQDPGQGLRLIYYSQIVNDFQKGDIAEGYSVSREKKESFPLTVTSAQKNPTAFYLCASSMVGGQETQYFGPGTRLLVL.